These 11 T cell receptor beta chains were sequenced from one sample in a study of T-cell memory formation after mild COVID-19. Each CDR3 protein is one row after TCRdb ran MiXCR on the 5' RACE reads. This table holds hundreds of thousands of distinct CDR3 sequences, around 15% found once. The sample comprised PBMCs or a T cell subset sorted from them (not recorded which). These receptor sequences come from a man younger than 30 who had mild COVID-19 (a few samples of this study predate the infection). Cell type and time point are not known.

V gene TRBV12-3 or TRBV12-4 combines with J gene TRBJ2-5; 9 nucleotides match TRBD1. J lost 7 bases, V lost 3 bases, and 9 bases had no gene match. The CDR3 runs to 15 residues. The CDR3 is CASSLGQGLFRTQYF. As DNA, the CDR3 is TGTGCCAGCAGTTTGGGACAGGGCCTTTTTCGGACCCAGTACTTC.

This clonotype was counted at least ten times. The J gene is TRBJ2-5, the V gene TRBV6-5, with D perhaps given as TRBD1 or TRBD2 (5 bases each). The CDR3 has 13 residues. The V end was cut by 10 bases, the J end by 4 bases, with 16 bases between. CDR1 and CDR2 (germline): MNHEY, SVGAGI. The CDR3 spells CATVQGAGETQYF. DNA for the CDR3: TGTGCCACCGTCCAAGGGGCGGGAGAGACCCAGTACTTC.

The gene calls are TRBV5-1 and TRBJ2-5; tentative D call: TRBD2 (6 bases). The CDR3 contains 14 residues. Trimming pared 3 bases from V and 3 bases from J, leaving 12 bases between. CDR1 SGHRS and CDR2 YFSETQ come from the germline V gene. The CDR3 is CASSSVGGEETQYF. The CDR3 nucleotides are TGCGCCAGCAGCTCGGTCGGGGGAGAAGAGACCCAGTACTTC. Complete variable domain (other parts from reference TRBV5-1 and TRBJ2-5): KAGVTQTPRYLIKTRGQQVTLSCSPISGHRSVSWYQQTPGQGLQFLFEYFSETQRNKGNFPGRFSGRQFSNSRSEMNVSTLELGDSALYLCASSSVGGEETQYFGPGTRLLVL.

The sample holds a few counts of this clonotype. The chain has TRBV10-3 and TRBJ1-1, with a possible D match to TRBD1 (5 bases). Per the germline V gene, CDR1 is ENHRY and CDR2 is SYGVKD. This CDR3 region has 12 residues. V was trimmed by 0 bases and J by 11 bases, leaving 10 bases between them. CDR3 sequence: CAISESAEGAFF. Written as DNA, the CDR3 is TGTGCCATCAGTGAGTCTGCTGAGGGGGCTTTCTTT.

The rearrangement joins TRBV4-3 to TRBJ2-1; the D gene could be TRBD1 or TRBD2 (6 bases each). The CDR3 has 13 amino acids. V was cut by 0 bases and J by 10 bases, with 10 bases left in between. Germline V CDR1 and CDR2: LGHNA, YSLEER. This CDR3 is CASSQDYGGEQFF. The CDR3 bases are TGCGCCAGCAGCCAAGATTACGGGGGCGAGCAGTTCTTC.

J is TRBJ1-2 and V is TRBV27; 7 positions match TRBD1. This CDR3 has 13 amino acids. Germline trimming cut 7 bases from V and 8 bases from J; bases unmatched to any gene: 10. The germline CDR1 and CDR2 sequences are MNHEY and SMNVEV (reference sequence). In DNA, the CDR3 is TGTGCCAGCACCCGTTCAGGGGGGGGAGGCTACACCTTC. The encoded protein is CASTRSGGGGYTF.

The chain couples TRBV10-3 to TRBJ2-3; D may be TRBD2 (6 bases). In germline, CDR1 is ENHRY, CDR2 SYGVKD. Trimming cost V 3 bases and J 9 bases, with 19 bases left between them. This CDR3 spans 15 amino acids. CDR3 sequence reads: CAISEPRRDGSTQYF. The CDR3 DNA reads TGTGCCATCAGTGAACCCCGGCGGGATGGGTCAACGCAGTATTTT.

As to this clonotype: Germline and junction disagree at one end, which may indicate a read error. The V gene is TRBV9, the J gene TRBJ2-2, with TRBD2 matching 7 bases. This CDR3 has 15 residues. Germline V gene lookup returns CDR1 SGDLS and CDR2 YYNGEE. For the CDR3, the DNA is TGTGCCAGCAGCGTAGGAACTAGCGACGCCGGGGAGCTGATTTTT. Protein: CASSVGTSDAGELIF.

V gene TRBV14 combines with J gene TRBJ2-3; D may correspond to TRBD1 or TRBD2 (6 bases each). V dropped 5 bases and J dropped 2 bases, with 23 bases sitting between them. The germline gives CDR1 SGHDN, CDR2 FVKESK. The length of the CDR3 is 18 residues. CDR3 protein: CASSVPLTRGGSTDTQYF. In DNA, the CDR3 is TGTGCCAGCAGCGTCCCGCTGACCAGGGGAGGTTCCACAGATACGCAGTATTTT.

V is TRBV7-9 and J is TRBJ1-6, with D possibly being TRBD1 (5 bases). Germline CDR1 and CDR2: SEHNR and FQNEAQ (reference sequence). This CDR3 is built from 17 residues. Trimming removed 7 bases at V and 4 bases at J, with 20 bases between. CDR3 loop: CASTNHGRGAYNSPLHF. As DNA, the CDR3 is TGTGCCAGCACCAACCATGGGAGGGGTGCTTATAATTCACCCCTCCACTTT.

The chain has TRBV5-4 and TRBJ2-7; D unclear. This CDR3 is built from 14 residues. The germline V gene encodes CDR1 SGHNT and CDR2 YYREEE (reference sequence). The V end lost 2 bases, the J end lost 3 bases, and 12 bases lay between the germline ends. CDR3 bases: TGTGCCAGCAGCTTTGGTCTTGGCGGCTACGAGCAGTACGTC. This gives the protein CASSFGLGGYEQYV.